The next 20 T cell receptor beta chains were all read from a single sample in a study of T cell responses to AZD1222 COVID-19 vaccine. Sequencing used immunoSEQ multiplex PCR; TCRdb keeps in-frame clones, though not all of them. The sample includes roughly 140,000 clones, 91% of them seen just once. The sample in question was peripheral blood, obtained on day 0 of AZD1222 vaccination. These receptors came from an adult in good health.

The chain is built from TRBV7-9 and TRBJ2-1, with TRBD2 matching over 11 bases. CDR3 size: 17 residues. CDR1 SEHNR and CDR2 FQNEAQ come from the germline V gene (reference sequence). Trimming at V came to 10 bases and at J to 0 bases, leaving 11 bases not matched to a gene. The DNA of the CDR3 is TGTGCCACTCTGACTAGCGGGGCTGATAGCTCCTACAATGAGCAGTTCTTC. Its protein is CATLTSGADSSYNEQFF.

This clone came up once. The CDR3 region has the DNA TGTGCCAGCAGCTTAGATGGGCGTGCGAGCGGGAGGAAAGAGACCCAGTACTTC. Translation gives CASSLDGRASGRKETQYF. The chain has TRBV7-6 and TRBJ2-5; TRBD2 matches at 9 bases. The V gene's germline CDR1 is SGHVS and CDR2 FNYEAQ. The CDR3 covers 18 residues. V lost 1 base, J lost 3 bases, and 12 bases stayed unmatched. The full variable domain, in which reference TRBV7-6 and TRBJ2-5 provide the parts outside the CDR3, is GAGVSQSPRYKVTKRGQDVALRCDPISGHVSLYWYRQALGQGPEFLTYFNYEAQQDKSGLPNDRFSAERPEGSISTLTIQRTEQRDSAMYRCASSLDGRASGRKETQYFGPGTRLLVL.

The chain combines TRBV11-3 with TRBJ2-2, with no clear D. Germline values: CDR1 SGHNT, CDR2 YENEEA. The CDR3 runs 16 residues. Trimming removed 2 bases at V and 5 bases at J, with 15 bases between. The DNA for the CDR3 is TGTGCCAGCAGCTTAAAGACCGCCTGGGGAACCGGGGAGCTGTTTTTT. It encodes CASSLKTAWGTGELFF.

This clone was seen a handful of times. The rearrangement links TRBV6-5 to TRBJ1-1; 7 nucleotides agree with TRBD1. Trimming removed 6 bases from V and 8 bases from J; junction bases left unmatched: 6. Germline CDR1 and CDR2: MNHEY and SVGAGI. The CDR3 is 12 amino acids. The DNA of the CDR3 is TGTGCCAGCAGCCCAGGGGGGGGAGAAGCTTTCTTT. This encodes CASSPGGGEAFF.

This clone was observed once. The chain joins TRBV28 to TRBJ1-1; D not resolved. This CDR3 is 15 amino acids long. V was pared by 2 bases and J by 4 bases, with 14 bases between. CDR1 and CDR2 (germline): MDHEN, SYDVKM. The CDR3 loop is CASSLHGLEGTEAFF. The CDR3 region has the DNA TGTGCCAGCAGTTTACATGGACTAGAGGGCACTGAAGCTTTCTTT.

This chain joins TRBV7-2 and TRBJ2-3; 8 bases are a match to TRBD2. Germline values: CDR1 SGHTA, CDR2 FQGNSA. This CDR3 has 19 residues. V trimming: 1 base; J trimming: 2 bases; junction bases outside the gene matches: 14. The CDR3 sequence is CASSLEGFSGILNTDTQYF. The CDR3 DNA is TGTGCCAGCAGCTTAGAGGGGTTTAGCGGGATCCTAAACACAGATACGCAGTATTTT.

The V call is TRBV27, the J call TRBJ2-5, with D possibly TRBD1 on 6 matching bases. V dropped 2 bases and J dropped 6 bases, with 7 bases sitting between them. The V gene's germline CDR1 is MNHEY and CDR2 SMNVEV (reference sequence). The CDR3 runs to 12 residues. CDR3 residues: CASSLTGKTQYF. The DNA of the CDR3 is TGTGCCAGCAGTTTAACAGGGAAGACCCAGTACTTC.

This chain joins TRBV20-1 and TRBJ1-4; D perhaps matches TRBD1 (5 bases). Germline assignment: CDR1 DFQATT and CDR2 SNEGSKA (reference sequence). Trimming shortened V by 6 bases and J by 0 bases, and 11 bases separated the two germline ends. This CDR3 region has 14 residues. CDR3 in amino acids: CSASEGSTNEKLFF. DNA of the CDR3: TGCAGTGCAAGTGAGGGGTCAACTAATGAAAAACTGTTTTTT.

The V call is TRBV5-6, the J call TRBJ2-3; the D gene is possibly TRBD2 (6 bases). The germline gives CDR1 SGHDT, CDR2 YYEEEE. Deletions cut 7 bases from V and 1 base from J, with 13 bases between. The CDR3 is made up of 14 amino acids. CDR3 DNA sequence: TGTGCCAGCTCCAAAGAGCGGGGCACAGATACGCAGTATTTT. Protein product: CASSKERGTDTQYF. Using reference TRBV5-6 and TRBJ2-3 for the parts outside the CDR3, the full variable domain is DAGVTQSPTHLIKTRGQQVTLRCSPKSGHDTVSWYQQALGQGPQFIFQYYEEEERQRGNFPDRFSGHQFPNYSSELNVNALLLGDSALYLCASSKERGTDTQYFGPGTRLTVL.

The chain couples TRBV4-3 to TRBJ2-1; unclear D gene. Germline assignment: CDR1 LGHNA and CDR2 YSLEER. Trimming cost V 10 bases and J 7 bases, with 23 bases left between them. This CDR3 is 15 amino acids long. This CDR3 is CATYLVKELRNEQFF. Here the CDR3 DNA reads TGCGCCACCTATCTCGTCAAAGAATTAAGGAATGAGCAGTTCTTC.

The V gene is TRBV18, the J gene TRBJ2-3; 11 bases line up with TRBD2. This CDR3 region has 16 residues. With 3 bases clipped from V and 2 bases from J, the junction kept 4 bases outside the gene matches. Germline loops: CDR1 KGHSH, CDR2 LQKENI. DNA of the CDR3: TGTGCCAGCTCACCGGGACTAGCGGATGACACAGATACGCAGTATTTT. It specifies CASSPGLADDTDTQYF.

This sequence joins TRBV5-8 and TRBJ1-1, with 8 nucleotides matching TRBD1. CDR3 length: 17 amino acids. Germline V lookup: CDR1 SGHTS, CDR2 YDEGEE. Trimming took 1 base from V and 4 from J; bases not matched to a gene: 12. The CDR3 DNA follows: TGTGCCAGCAGCTTGAGGGCAGGGGGCGCGTGGAGCACTGAAGCTTTCTTT. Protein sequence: CASSLRAGGAWSTEAFF.

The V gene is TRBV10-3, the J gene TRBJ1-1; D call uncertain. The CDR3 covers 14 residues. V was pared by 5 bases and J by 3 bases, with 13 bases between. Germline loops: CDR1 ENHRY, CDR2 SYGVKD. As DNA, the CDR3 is TGTGCCATCAGTTTACACGGCGGGGACACTGAAGCTTTCTTT. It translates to CAISLHGGDTEAFF.

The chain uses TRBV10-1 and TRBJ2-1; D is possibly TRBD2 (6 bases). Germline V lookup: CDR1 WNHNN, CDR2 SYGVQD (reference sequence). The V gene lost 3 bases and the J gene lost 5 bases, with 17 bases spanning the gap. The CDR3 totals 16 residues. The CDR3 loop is CASSDPVGPGDNEQFF. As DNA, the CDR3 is TGCGCCAGCAGTGACCCGGTTGGCCCGGGGGACAATGAGCAGTTCTTC.

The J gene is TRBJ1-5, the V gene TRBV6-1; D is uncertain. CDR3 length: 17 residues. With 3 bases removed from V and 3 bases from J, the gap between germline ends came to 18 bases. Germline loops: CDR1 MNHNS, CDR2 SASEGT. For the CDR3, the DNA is TGTGCCAGCAGTGATAGTACCCCATATGGAATCAATCAGCCCCAGCATTTT. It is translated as CASSDSTPYGINQPQHF.

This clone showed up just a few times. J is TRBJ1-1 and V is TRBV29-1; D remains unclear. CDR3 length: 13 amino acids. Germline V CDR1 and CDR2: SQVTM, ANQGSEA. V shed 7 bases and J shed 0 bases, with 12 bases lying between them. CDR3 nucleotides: TGCAGCGCGAAACCAGGACTGAACACTGAAGCTTTCTTT. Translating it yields CSAKPGLNTEAFF. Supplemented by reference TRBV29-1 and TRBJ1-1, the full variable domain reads SAVISQKPSRDICQRGTSLTIQCQVDSQVTMMFWYRQQPGQSLTLIATANQGSEATYESGFVIDKFPISRPNLTFSTLTVSNMSPEDSSIYLCSAKPGLNTEAFFGQGTRLTVV.

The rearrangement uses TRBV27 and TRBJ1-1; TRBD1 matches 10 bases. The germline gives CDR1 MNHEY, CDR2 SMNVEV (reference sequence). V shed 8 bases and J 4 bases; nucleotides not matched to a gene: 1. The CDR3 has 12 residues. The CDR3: CASRQGATEAFF. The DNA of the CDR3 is TGTGCCAGCCGACAGGGGGCCACTGAAGCTTTCTTT.

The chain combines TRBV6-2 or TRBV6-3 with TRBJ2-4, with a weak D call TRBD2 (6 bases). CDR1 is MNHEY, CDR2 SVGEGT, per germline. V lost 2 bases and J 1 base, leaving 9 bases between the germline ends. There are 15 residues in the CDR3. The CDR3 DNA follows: TGTGCCAGCAGTTACGGACTACGGGCCAAAAACATTCAGTACTTC. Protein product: CASSYGLRAKNIQYF.

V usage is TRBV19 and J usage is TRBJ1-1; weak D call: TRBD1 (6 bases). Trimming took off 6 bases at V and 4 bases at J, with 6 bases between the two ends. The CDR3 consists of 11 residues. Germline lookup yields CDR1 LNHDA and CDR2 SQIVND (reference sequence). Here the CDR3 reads CASSRGTEAFF. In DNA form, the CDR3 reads TGTGCCAGTAGCAGGGGCACTGAAGCTTTCTTT.

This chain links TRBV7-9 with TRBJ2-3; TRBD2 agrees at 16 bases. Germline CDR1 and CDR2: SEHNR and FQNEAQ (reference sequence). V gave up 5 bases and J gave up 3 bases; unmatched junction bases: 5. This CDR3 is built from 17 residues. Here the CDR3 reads CASSPQGLAGGTDTQYF. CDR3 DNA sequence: TGTGCCAGCAGCCCCCAGGGACTAGCGGGAGGGACAGATACGCAGTATTTT.